The 21 T cell receptor beta chains below were found in one sample sequenced in a study of early T cells in non-severe SARS-CoV-2 infection. A single record per CDR3 protein comes from TCRdb applying MiXCR to the 5' RACE reads. The top ten hold less than 6% of the sample, which has roughly 60,000 distinct CDR3 sequences, roughly 13% seen once. The sample comprised whole blood. Source of these receptors: an adult who was a healthcare worker with PCR-confirmed SARS-CoV-2 infection or an uninfected control (not recorded which).

The V call is TRBV6-2 or TRBV6-3, the J call TRBJ2-7; a possible D gene is TRBD2 (5 bases). The CDR3 runs to 11 residues. Germline V CDR1 and CDR2: MNHEY, SVGEGT. V lost 5 bases and J 7 bases, leaving 9 bases between the germline ends. The CDR3 DNA is TGTGCCAGCAGTACCCAGCGGGAGCAGTACTTC. Its translation: CASSTQREQYF.

The gene calls are TRBV6-6 and TRBJ2-1; D gene unclear. Trimming shortened V by 2 bases and J by 12 bases, and 11 bases separated the two germline ends. This CDR3 spans 12 amino acids. Germline loops: CDR1 MNHNY, CDR2 SVGAGI (reference sequence). The CDR3 loop reads CASSYGKVWQFF. The CDR3 nucleotides read TGTGCCAGCAGTTACGGGAAGGTCTGGCAGTTCTTC.

This clonotype was seen more than once but under ten times. This chain uses TRBV6-1 with TRBJ1-4; D possibly corresponds to TRBD1 (6 bases). The CDR3 runs to 14 residues. The V gene lost 7 bases and the J gene lost 1 base, with 10 bases spanning the gap. Germline V lookup: CDR1 MNHNS, CDR2 SASEGT. The chain's CDR3 is CASNSRGTNEKLFF. The CDR3 region has the DNA TGTGCCAGCAACAGCAGGGGAACTAATGAAAAACTGTTTTTT.

This clonotype was counted between two and nine times. J is TRBJ2-2 and V is TRBV7-9; weak D call: TRBD2 (5 bases). Trimming took 5 bases from V and 6 from J, leaving 13 bases between them. The CDR3 extends over 14 amino acids. CDR1 and CDR2 from the germline V gene are SEHNR and FQNEAQ (reference sequence). As DNA, the CDR3 is TGTGCCAGCAGCAGGACTGAGGACGCCGGGGAGCTGTTTTTT. Protein: CASSRTEDAGELFF.

The gene calls are TRBV20-1 and TRBJ1-1; 9 bases are a match to TRBD1. Germline values: CDR1 DFQATT, CDR2 SNEGSKA (reference sequence). CDR3 length: 12 amino acids. V dropped 5 bases and J dropped 4; count of bases not matched to a gene: 2. CDR3 bases: TGCAGTGCTGGGACAGGGAGCACTGAAGCTTTCTTT. This sequence encodes CSAGTGSTEAFF.

The chain recombines TRBV20-1 with TRBJ2-7; 7 bases line up with TRBD2. The germline CDR1 and CDR2 sequences are DFQATT and SNEGSKA (reference sequence). This CDR3 has 12 amino acids. Unmatched junction bases numbered 7, after V lost 8 bases and J lost 3 bases. The CDR3 bases are TGCAGTCTGTTGGGGGAGGGCTACGAGCAGTACTTC. The encoded protein is CSLLGEGYEQYF.

This rearrangement joins TRBV30 to TRBJ1-2; D is unclear. CDR1 is GTSNPN, CDR2 SVGIG, per germline (reference sequence). V lost 4 bases to trimming and J lost 5 bases, with 14 bases between them. This CDR3 region has 13 residues. CDR3 DNA: TGTGCCTGGAAGGCGGAATGGGATTATGGCTACACCTTC. Its translation: CAWKAEWDYGYTF.

This clonotype appeared many times. The gene calls are TRBV4-3 and TRBJ1-2; D may be TRBD1 (6 bases). V lost 4 bases and J 4 bases, leaving 19 bases between the germline ends. CDR1 and CDR2 (germline): LGHNA, YSLEER. This CDR3 contains 16 residues. The CDR3 DNA is TGCGCCAGCAGCCTACAGACGCAGGGGACTCCCTATGGCTACACCTTC. Its protein product is CASSLQTQGTPYGYTF.

This clonotype was found many times. The chain couples TRBV7-6 to TRBJ1-2, with D unresolved. The CDR3 contains 12 residues. The V and J ends lost 1 base and 7 bases respectively, with 7 bases between them. Germline CDR1 and CDR2: SGHVS and FNYEAQ. The CDR3 spells CASSLEGGGYTF. The CDR3, as DNA: TGTGCCAGCAGCTTAGAGGGAGGTGGCTACACCTTC.

This clonotype appeared a few times. This chain connects TRBV20-1 to TRBJ2-3; no reliable D call. Per germline, CDR1 DFQATT and CDR2 SNEGSKA (reference sequence). Between the trimmed V and J ends, which lost 5 bases and 7 bases, there was a span of 10 bases. This CDR3 spans 11 amino acids. Written as DNA, the CDR3 is TGCAGTGCTCTTACAACAAATACGCAGTATTTT. Translation: CSALTTNTQYF.

This chain connects TRBV28 to TRBJ2-4; 7 nucleotides align to TRBD1. V gave up 5 bases and J gave up 5 bases; unmatched junction bases: 9. This CDR3 is 15 amino acids long. CDR1 and CDR2 from the germline V gene are MDHEN and SYDVKM. CDR3 amino acids: CASSRPPGTENIQYF. Written as DNA, the CDR3 is TGTGCCAGCAGTCGTCCCCCCGGGACAGAAAACATTCAGTACTTC.

This clonotype was recorded a few times. V gene TRBV7-9 combines with J gene TRBJ2-7, with D hard to call. This CDR3 is built from 13 residues. CDR1 is SEHNR and CDR2 is FQNEAQ in the germline V gene (reference sequence). The V end was cut by 3 bases, the J end by 7 bases, with 13 bases between. CDR3 in DNA: TGTGCCAGCAGCTTGGGGTCCCTAGGGGAGCAGTACTTC. Translating gives CASSLGSLGEQYF.

In this sample, this clonotype turned up many times. CDR3 in DNA: TGCGCCAGCAGTGATTTACAGGGAAACAATGAGCAGTTCTTC. This sequence encodes CASSDLQGNNEQFF. The V call is TRBV10-2, the J call TRBJ2-1; possibly TRBD1 for D (6 bases). CDR3 length: 14 residues. V lost 3 bases and J 5 bases, leaving 11 bases between the germline ends. Germline CDR1 reads WSHSY; CDR2 reads SAAADI.

This clonotype showed up many times. This chain joins TRBV29-1 and TRBJ1-2; D gene unclear. Per the germline V gene, CDR1 is SQVTM and CDR2 is ANQGSEA. The CDR3 loop spans 11 amino acids. The V gene lost 4 bases and the J gene lost 6 bases, with 9 bases spanning the gap. CDR3 residues: CSVAAVNGYTF. CDR3 nucleotide sequence: TGCAGCGTTGCGGCTGTCAATGGCTACACCTTC.

At least ten counts were recorded for this clonotype. This chain uses TRBV5-8 with TRBJ2-3; D is unresolved. The V gene's germline CDR1 is SGHTS and CDR2 YDEGEE. With 4 bases removed from V and 5 bases from J, the gap between germline ends came to 14 bases. This CDR3 comprises 14 residues. CDR3 in DNA: TGTGCCAGCAGCCCTCGTCCCTTTTTAGATACGCAGTATTTT. Residues: CASSPRPFLDTQYF.

V is TRBV10-3 and J is TRBJ2-3; unclear D gene. The CDR3 is made up of 13 amino acids. V gave up 7 bases and J gave up 0 bases, with 8 bases separating them. CDR1 and CDR2 (germline): ENHRY, SYGVKD. The CDR3 here is CAITRESTDTQYF. The CDR3, as DNA: TGTGCCATCACAAGGGAAAGCACAGATACGCAGTATTTT.

In this sample, this clonotype turned up a few times. V is TRBV5-4 and J is TRBJ1-1; D is unresolved. This CDR3 has 14 residues. Germline CDR1 is SGHNT and CDR2 is YYREEE (reference sequence). The V and J ends lost 4 bases and 3 bases respectively, with 13 bases between them. The CDR3 protein is CASSMTSGDTEAFF. The CDR3 coding sequence is TGTGCCAGCAGCATGACCAGCGGGGACACTGAAGCTTTCTTT. Using reference TRBV5-4 and TRBJ1-1 for the parts outside the CDR3, the full variable domain is ETGVTQSPTHLIKTRGQQVTLRCSSQSGHNTVSWYQQALGQGPQFIFQYYREEENGRGNFPPRFSGLQFPNYSSELNVNALELDDSALYLCASSMTSGDTEAFFGQGTRLTVV.

The chain recombines TRBV12-3 or TRBV12-4 with TRBJ2-7; 7 nucleotides align to TRBD2. Trimming took 4 bases from V and 0 from J; bases not matched to a gene: 6. The CDR3 contains 15 residues. The CDR3 spells CASSSTSLSSYEQYF. CDR3 coding DNA: TGTGCCAGCAGTTCGACTAGCCTCAGCTCCTACGAGCAGTACTTC.

The chain joins TRBV15 to TRBJ2-5; the D is unclear. The ends were cut back, 1 base at V and 3 bases at J, with 9 bases in the middle. Germline values: CDR1 LNHNV, CDR2 YYDKDF (reference sequence). The CDR3 extends over 14 amino acids. The CDR3 DNA reads as TGTGCCACCAGCAGAGGAAGCGCGGAAGAGACCCAGTACTTC. Protein: CATSRGSAEETQYF.

This clonotype was detected only a few times. This chain links TRBV7-9 with TRBJ2-5, with 10 bases identical to TRBD2. The V gene end was trimmed by 5 bases and the J gene end by 4 bases; junction bases not matched to a gene: 7. The CDR3 runs to 15 residues. Germline CDR1 SEHNR, CDR2 FQNEAQ (reference sequence). The CDR3 is CASSPGLADLETQYF. Here the CDR3 DNA reads TGTGCCAGCAGCCCCGGACTAGCGGACCTAGAGACCCAGTACTTC.

This clonotype has more than one count but fewer than ten. The CDR3 nucleotides are TGTGCCAGCAGTGACCTAGCGGGCTGGGCGTATTTT. Encoded protein: CASSDLAGWAYF. The chain links TRBV25-1 to TRBJ2-3, with 8 bases aligning to TRBD2. The germline gives CDR1 MGHDK, CDR2 SYGVNS. V lost 3 bases, J lost 14 bases, and 7 bases stayed unmatched. CDR3 length: 12 amino acids. Supplemented by reference TRBV25-1 and TRBJ2-3, the full variable domain reads EADIYQTPRYLVIGTGKKITLECSQTMGHDKMYWYQQDPGMELHLIHYSYGVNSTEKGDLSSESTVSRIRTEHFPLTLESARPSHTSQYLCASSDLAGWAYFGPGTRLTVL.